This is a list of T cell receptor beta chains from one sample in a study of Graves' ophthalmopathy and Graves' hyperthyroidism. TCRdb processed the multiplex PCR reads anew with MiXCR; each CDR3 protein has one entry. The data show 340,000 or so distinct CDR3 sequences, 15% to 20% seen once. The sample consisted of peripheral blood. The source is an adult man with Graves' ophthalmopathy. Each CDR3 is given without its conserved first and last residue. The order of the fields is CDR3 length, D gene, V gene, CDR3 protein. A D gene is named only where the DNA matches it firmly.

>12|TRBD2|TRBV7-8
ASSFQRGDETQY
>11|-|TRBV20-1
SASEGLNTEAF
>14|TRBD1|TRBV4-1
ASSPRTGANTGELF
>12|TRBD1|TRBV7-8
ASSHGQANSKAF
>10|-|TRBV4-3
PLSSGPYEQY
>11|-|TRBV24-1
ATSAPGSYEQY
>11|-|TRBV12-3/TRBV12-4
ASSSQTPNEQY
>11|-|TRBV7-2
ASSSLAPGELF
>11|-|TRBV6-1
ASTIRDSYEQY
>13|-|TRBV13
ASSLGLGQTTEAF
>14|-|TRBV6-5
ASSYSIPTGNYEQY
>15|TRBD2|TRBV4-1
ASSPLIPGTSPREQY
>12|TRBD1|TRBV27
ASSSDRINYGYT
>13|TRBD2|TRBV6-1
ASCLGGGIQETQY
>13|-|TRBV5-1
ASSLILASAGELF
>11|TRBD1|TRBV7-3
ASSSSGGDEQY
>18|-|TRBV6-5
ASSYRVGGSGTRLLTEQY
>13|-|TRBV5-1
ASSLGGLGDTEAF
>16|-|TRBV4-1
ASSQDPSPASSNQPQH
>12|TRBD2|TRBV7-2
ASSLKALAGAGY
>12|TRBD2|TRBV28
ASRGRGGFYEQY
>12|-|TRBV29-1
SVEGGKGQETQY
>15|TRBD1|TRBV6-2/TRBV6-3
ASSRALTGAENTEAF
>12|TRBD1|TRBV20-1
SASPGGGNQPQH
>9|-|TRBV11-2
ASSLHTEAF
>13|-|TRBV2
ASSEWRKSGETQY
>16|TRBD2|TRBV20-1
SARDLAGGPRASYEQY
>11|TRBD1|TRBV20-1
SANLDRGYEQY
>12|-|TRBV5-1
ASRPLSLNTEAF
>14|TRBD1|TRBV2
ASSPTGVGTGNTIY
>14|TRBD1|TRBV11-2
ASSLVPGTVSGELF
>13|-|TRBV20-1
SAREATPWDTEAF
>13|-|TRBV15
ATSRDYGAGETQY
>15|TRBD2|TRBV15
ATSPPGLAFFTGELF
>10|-|TRBV2
ASSSGTYEQY
>15|TRBD1|TRBV7-2
ASSLPTGVLAKNIQY
>14|TRBD1|TRBV6-2/TRBV6-3
ASSSLAGTGGQPQH
>12|-|TRBV12-3/TRBV12-4
ASSRDTMRYEQY
>12|-|TRBV11-2
ASSHWVSPDTQY
>13|TRBD2|TRBV27
ASSRAGGITGELF
>13|-|TRBV7-9
ASSLASGAGTEAF
>12|-|TRBV12-3/TRBV12-4
ASRETPTNTEAF
>13|-|TRBV6-2/TRBV6-3
ASSYYGDGVETQY
>13|-|TRBV3-1
ASSQFGQNQETQY
>11|-|TRBV30
AWSASGDGELF
>18|TRBD2|TRBV15
ATSSRGGTSGRKGGETQY
>12|-|TRBV12-3/TRBV12-4
ASSFSDGNTEAF
>13|TRBD1|TRBV2
ASRAGTGVNSPLH
>14|-|TRBV11-3
ASSRAAPTMNTEAF
>12|-|TRBV11-2
ASSLVGMGETQY
>11|-|TRBV28
ASTPDRIYGYT
>9|-|TRBV28
VSSFRREAF
>10|-|TRBV6-1
ASSIVQETQY
>14|TRBD1|TRBV4-1
ASSSRSGGDVNGYT
>11|-|TRBV12-3/TRBV12-4
ASSPTGNYGYT
>13|TRBD1|TRBV12-3/TRBV12-4
ASSFLGQGATEAF